This is a list of T cell receptor beta chains from one sample in a study of human T cells and chemical hapten exposure. TCRdb re-derived calls from the RACE reads in MiXCR, one entry per CDR3 protein. This sample has more than 150,000 distinct CDR3 sequences, with 30% found just once. Specimen: whole blood, collected in connection with sensitization to the hapten diphenylcyclopropenone (DPC). These receptors came from a woman aged 25 to 39 with alopecia areata. Some clones in this sample may be carry-over from other donors' samples. Both conserved end residues are trimmed from each CDR3. Each record gives: CDR3 protein, V gene, D gene, clone size. The D gene is left open where the match is weak. The size entry is marked missing in some rows and otherwise reads once, few, many or a size class.

CDR3 protein: ASSHTGGESAF
V gene: TRBV18
D gene: TRBD1
clone size: NA

CDR3 protein: ASNCHDREGTEAF
V gene: TRBV11-3
D gene: TRBD1
clone size: few

CDR3 protein: ASSYPQASPLH
V gene: TRBV6-2/TRBV6-3
D gene: NA
clone size: few

CDR3 protein: SLGSGTGQETQY
V gene: TRBV29-1
D gene: TRBD1
clone size: NA

CDR3 protein: ASSHVVAGGHNEQF
V gene: TRBV4-3
D gene: TRBD2
clone size: few

CDR3 protein: SATLLTSKGYNEQF
V gene: TRBV20-1
D gene: NA
clone size: NA

CDR3 protein: ASSSRHSGGINTGELF
V gene: TRBV7-2
D gene: TRBD2
clone size: NA

CDR3 protein: ASSQEQGGRDTIY
V gene: TRBV14
D gene: NA
clone size: NA

CDR3 protein: SAGTDLKGYT
V gene: TRBV20-1
D gene: TRBD1
clone size: NA

CDR3 protein: ASSPSSGAPTGYT
V gene: TRBV7-3
D gene: NA
clone size: NA

CDR3 protein: ASSQAPAIYEQY
V gene: TRBV3-1
D gene: NA
clone size: many

CDR3 protein: ASGRTALNEQF
V gene: TRBV28
D gene: NA
clone size: few

CDR3 protein: ASRNGGANTIY
V gene: TRBV28
D gene: NA
clone size: NA

CDR3 protein: ASSLGLAAYGYT
V gene: TRBV7-2
D gene: NA
clone size: few

CDR3 protein: SVEDKVSTWGSYNEQF
V gene: TRBV29-1
D gene: NA
clone size: few

CDR3 protein: ASSLVGGLSYEQY
V gene: TRBV11-1
D gene: NA
clone size: NA

CDR3 protein: AILPSGANVLT
V gene: TRBV10-3
D gene: NA
clone size: once

CDR3 protein: ASSPPTGGGTEAF
V gene: TRBV28
D gene: TRBD1
clone size: few

CDR3 protein: ASSLNRVGVNEQF
V gene: TRBV27
D gene: NA
clone size: NA

CDR3 protein: ASSGTAINDQPQH
V gene: TRBV12-3/TRBV12-4
D gene: TRBD1
clone size: NA